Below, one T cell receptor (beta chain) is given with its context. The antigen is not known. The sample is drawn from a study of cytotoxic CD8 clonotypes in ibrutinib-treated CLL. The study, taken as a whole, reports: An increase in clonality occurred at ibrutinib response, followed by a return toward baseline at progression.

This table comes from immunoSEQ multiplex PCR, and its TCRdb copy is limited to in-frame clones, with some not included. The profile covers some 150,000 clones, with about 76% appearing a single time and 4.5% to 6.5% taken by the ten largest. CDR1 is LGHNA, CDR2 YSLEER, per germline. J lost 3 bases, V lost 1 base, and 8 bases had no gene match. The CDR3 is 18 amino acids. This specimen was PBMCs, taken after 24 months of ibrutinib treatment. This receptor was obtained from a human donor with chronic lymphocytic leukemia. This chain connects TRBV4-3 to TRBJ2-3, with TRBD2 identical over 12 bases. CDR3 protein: CASSQGGTSGRTTDTQYF. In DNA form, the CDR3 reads TGCGCCAGCAGCCAAGGGGGCACTAGCGGGAGGACGACAGATACGCAGTATTTT.